A single sample gave rise to the 28 T cell receptor beta chains below, sequenced in a study of cytomegalovirus exposure and HLA in healthy donors. The PCR ran on 60 Vbeta and 13 Jbeta primers. This table comes from immunoSEQ multiplex PCR, and its TCRdb copy is limited to in-frame clones, with some not included. Of about 130,000 clones in the sample, roughly 81% were seen once. Sequenced input: PBMCs. These receptors were obtained from a woman in her 30s in good health and CMV-seronegative.

This chain uses TRBV7-9 with TRBJ2-3, with D possibly matching TRBD1 (6 bases). The CDR3 runs to 11 residues. CDR1 and CDR2 from the germline V gene are SEHNR and FQNEAQ (reference sequence). V was cut by 5 bases and J by 6 bases, with 6 bases left in between. The CDR3 region is CASSRGDTQYF. The CDR3 DNA reads TGTGCCAGCAGCAGGGGGGATACGCAGTATTTT.

The V gene is TRBV9, the J gene TRBJ1-2, with 7 bases lining up with TRBD1. CDR1 SGDLS and CDR2 YYNGEE come from the germline V gene. The J segment lost 4 bases and the V segment lost 5 bases, leaving 11 bases of the junction unmatched. The length of the CDR3 is 15 residues. The CDR3 here is CASRGLDRVGYGYTF. DNA for the CDR3: TGTGCCAGCAGAGGCCTCGACAGGGTCGGCTATGGCTACACCTTC.

The CDR3 sequence is CASSQEWTGGYEQYF. CDR3 nucleotides: TGCGCCAGCAGCCAAGAATGGACAGGGGGCTACGAGCAGTACTTC. This chain links TRBV4-3 with TRBJ2-7; TRBD1 matches at 10 bases. J was trimmed by 3 bases and V by 0 bases; bases with no gene match: 2. Germline CDR1 is LGHNA and CDR2 is YSLEER. CDR3 length: 15 residues.

The CDR3 nucleotides read TGTGCCAGCAGATATTCGGACAGGTCTGGCCAGCCCCAGCATTTT. Translation: CASRYSDRSGQPQHF. The rearrangement joins TRBV28 to TRBJ1-5, with TRBD1 identical over 7 bases. This CDR3 contains 15 residues. The germline gives CDR1 MDHEN, CDR2 SYDVKM. The junction had 12 bases not matched to a gene; V was cut back by 6 bases and J by 7 bases. The complete variable domain, with remaining parts taken from reference TRBV28 and TRBJ1-5, reads DVKVTQSSRYLVKRTGEKVFLECVQDMDHENMFWYRQDPGLGLRLIYFSYDVKMKEKGDIPEGYSVSREKKERFSLILESASTNQTSMYLCASRYSDRSGQPQHFGDGTRLSIL.

This sequence joins TRBV11-2 and TRBJ1-5, with TRBD1 identical over 7 bases. CDR1 SGHAT and CDR2 FQNNGV come from the germline V gene. Trimming removed 5 bases from V and 5 bases from J; junction bases left unmatched: 21. This CDR3 region has 19 residues. CDR3 nucleotides: TGTGCCAGCAGCGATGGGGGAAGGACAGGAACCTCTCGGGATCAGCCCCAGCATTTT. It encodes CASSDGGRTGTSRDQPQHF.

The rearrangement links TRBV27 to TRBJ2-7; no firm D call. Trimming stripped 3 bases from V and 0 bases from J, with 6 bases between. The CDR3 has 13 residues. Germline CDR1 is MNHEY and CDR2 is SMNVEV (reference sequence). The CDR3 bases are TGTGCCAGCAGTTTCTCCAGCTCCTACGAGCAGTACTTC. Translated: CASSFSSSYEQYF.

Only a few counts were recorded for this clone. This chain uses TRBV9 with TRBJ1-6; no definite D call. V lost 4 bases and J 8 bases, leaving 7 bases between the germline ends. This CDR3 comprises 12 residues. Looked up from germline, CDR1 is SGDLS and CDR2 is YYNGEE. The CDR3 DNA follows: TGTGCCAGCAGCTCCCCCGATTCACCCCTCCACTTT. Translating gives CASSSPDSPLHF.

The genes are TRBV7-6 and TRBJ2-7, with TRBD1 matching 7 bases. This CDR3 spans 18 amino acids. V dropped 5 bases and J dropped 2; count of bases not matched to a gene: 18. Germline V gives CDR1 SGHVS, CDR2 FNYEAQ. The CDR3 sequence is CASSTRQGSPTRTYEQYF. In nucleotides, the CDR3 is TGTGCCAGCAGCACCAGACAGGGTAGCCCCACTAGAACCTACGAGCAGTACTTC.

On this clone: One junction end does not reproduce the germline sequence, and a read error may be involved. The chain has TRBV2 and TRBJ2-1; possibly TRBD2 for D (7 bases). This CDR3 region has 15 residues. CDR1 SNHLY and CDR2 FYNNEI come from the germline V gene. CDR3 in amino acids: CAGSEGRGGYNEQFF. The CDR3 bases are TGTGCCGGCAGCGAAGGAAGGGGGGGGTACAATGAGCAGTTCTTC.

The CDR3 reads CASSPGGNEQFF. CDR3 in DNA: TGTGCCAGCAGCCCAGGGGGGAATGAGCAGTTCTTC. The chain employs TRBV7-6 and TRBJ2-1; a possible D gene is TRBD1 (7 bases). The germline gives CDR1 SGHVS, CDR2 FNYEAQ. The CDR3 extends over 12 amino acids. V was trimmed by 5 bases and J by 7 bases, leaving 9 bases between them.

The chain carries TRBV5-4 and TRBJ2-3; D gene ambiguous. Germline V lookup: CDR1 SGHNT, CDR2 YYREEE (reference sequence). Trimming stripped 0 bases from V and 0 bases from J, with 11 bases between. This CDR3 region has 16 residues. The CDR3 DNA sequence: TGTGCCAGCAGCTTGGATGTTGCAACTAGCACAGATACGCAGTATTTT. It codes for CASSLDVATSTDTQYF.

The chain recombines TRBV6-1 with TRBJ1-4; 7 bases map to TRBD1. The CDR3 runs to 14 residues. Per the germline V gene, CDR1 is MNHNS and CDR2 is SASEGT. V was clipped by 6 bases and J by 2 bases; unmatched bases: 3. CDR3 amino acids: CASSRRGTNEKLFF. The CDR3 nucleotides are TGTGCCAGCAGCCGCAGGGGGACTAATGAAAAACTGTTTTTT.

The table lists this clone with a few counts. The chain links TRBV9 to TRBJ2-7; TRBD2 matches at 7 bases. The CDR3 covers 16 residues. V shed 1 base and J 0 bases; nucleotides not matched to a gene: 7. Germline values: CDR1 SGDLS, CDR2 YYNGEE. DNA for the CDR3: TGTGCCAGCAGCGTATTGTCACCTAGCGGCTCCTACGAGCAGTACTTC. This encodes CASSVLSPSGSYEQYF. The full variable domain, rest sourced from reference TRBV9 and TRBJ2-7, is DSGVTQTPKHLITATGQRVTLRCSPRSGDLSVYWYQQSLDQGLQFLIQYYNGEERAKGNILERFSAQQFPDLHSELNLSSLELGDSALYFCASSVLSPSGSYEQYFGPGTRLTVT.

The rearrangement uses TRBV11-3 and TRBJ2-3, with 13 bases aligning to TRBD2. The CDR3 is 16 amino acids. The J segment lost 8 bases and the V segment lost 4 bases, leaving 9 bases of the junction unmatched. Germline V lookup: CDR1 SGHNT, CDR2 YENEEA. CDR3 DNA sequence: TGTGCCAGCAGCTCTGGACTAGCGGGAGTGAGGGGTACGCAGTATTTT. This sequence encodes CASSSGLAGVRGTQYF.

J is TRBJ1-1 and V is TRBV5-4; D perhaps matches TRBD1 (6 bases). This CDR3 spans 14 amino acids. The V end lost 3 bases, the J end lost 2 bases, and 11 bases lay between the germline ends. CDR1 is SGHNT and CDR2 is YYREEE in the germline V gene (reference sequence). For the CDR3, the DNA is TGTGCCAGCAGCTCGACAGGCCGCAACACTGAAGCTTTCTTT. The encoded protein is CASSSTGRNTEAFF.

To note about this clone: The junction differs from germline at one of its ends, possibly a read error. V gene TRBV7-7 combines with J gene TRBJ2-1; the D is unclear. Germline CDR1 and CDR2: SSHAT and FNYEAQ (reference sequence). This CDR3 has 13 residues. CDR3 sequence: CASSSSFLNEQFF. The CDR3 DNA reads TGTGCTAGCAGCTCTAGTTTCCTTAATGAGCAGTTCTTC.

The V call is TRBV30, the J call TRBJ1-5; TRBD1 matches at 8 bases. After removal of 2 bases from V and 6 bases from J, the junction contained 9 bases not matched to a gene. Per the germline V gene, CDR1 is GTSNPN and CDR2 is SVGIG (reference sequence). The CDR3 length is 15 residues. CDR3 DNA: TGTGCCTGGAGTTTAGACAGGGGAATAGGTCAGCCCCAGCATTTT. This codes for CAWSLDRGIGQPQHF.

The chain recombines TRBV6-5 with TRBJ2-5, with 7 nucleotides matching TRBD1. The tail of the sequence fits TRBJ2-7 better, so the J call may be wrong. The CDR3 has 15 amino acids. CDR1 and CDR2 from the germline V gene are MNHEY and SVGAGI. The CDR3 bases are TGTGCCAGCAAACCCGACAGGGCGCAGGGATACGAGCAGTACTTC. Its translation: CASKPDRAQGYEQYF.

The chain couples TRBV4-1 to TRBJ1-1; D perhaps matches TRBD1 (5 bases). This CDR3 is built from 15 residues. V was shortened by 1 base and J by 0 bases, with 9 bases between the two germline ends. CDR1 MGHRA and CDR2 YSYEKL come from the germline V gene. The CDR3 coding sequence is TGCGCCAGCAGCCAAGCCGACAGTCTGAACACTGAAGCTTTCTTT. Amino acids: CASSQADSLNTEAFF.

The CDR3 DNA sequence: TGCAGTGCTAGCGTAGAAACTGAAGCTTTCTTT. Its protein product is CSASVETEAFF. This chain joins TRBV20-1 and TRBJ1-1, with D uncertain. Germline V gene sequence: CDR1 DFQATT, CDR2 SNEGSKA (reference sequence). The CDR3 extends over 11 amino acids. V shed 3 bases and J shed 5 bases, with 7 bases lying between them.

This clone was counted a single time. The genes are TRBV18 and TRBJ2-5; 10 nucleotides line up with TRBD2. Germline V gives CDR1 KGHSH, CDR2 LQKENI. The V gene end was trimmed by 5 bases and the J gene end by 10 bases; junction bases not matched to a gene: 7. This CDR3 spans 13 amino acids. In DNA form, the CDR3 reads TGTGCCAGCTCATCCCTAGCGGGAGAGGACCAGTACTTC. Translation: CASSSLAGEDQYF.

This rearrangement joins TRBV11-2 to TRBJ1-3; possibly TRBD1 for D (5 bases). V was clipped by 1 base and J by 1 base, with 11 bases between them. Germline CDR1 and CDR2: SGHAT and FQNNGV. The CDR3 is made up of 16 amino acids. For the CDR3, the DNA is TGTGCCAGCAGCTTAGCCAGGGTCGGGTCTGGAAACACCATATATTTT. It codes for CASSLARVGSGNTIYF.

The rearrangement uses TRBV2 and TRBJ2-7, with TRBD2 identical over 13 bases. The germline V gene has CDR1 SNHLY and CDR2 FYNNEI. The V segment lost 5 bases and the J segment 6 bases; nucleotides outside the gene matches: 4. CDR3 size: 14 residues. CDR3 protein: CASSPWTSGSEQYF. The CDR3 DNA reads TGTGCCAGCAGTCCCTGGACTAGCGGGAGCGAGCAGTACTTC.

This chain connects TRBV5-4 to TRBJ2-5, with TRBD2 identical over 8 bases. Germline V gene sequence: CDR1 SGHNT, CDR2 YYREEE (reference sequence). CDR3 size: 14 residues. V lost 4 bases, J lost 5 bases, and 7 bases stayed unmatched. The CDR3 nucleotides read TGTGCCAGCAGCATAACTAGCGGTCGGGAGACCCAGTACTTC. Protein sequence: CASSITSGRETQYF.

The CDR3 region has the DNA TGTGCCATCAGTGTGGTAGCGGGAGAGGATGAGCAGTTCTTC. It specifies CAISVVAGEDEQFF. This chain links TRBV10-3 with TRBJ2-1, with TRBD2 matching over 9 bases. The CDR3 covers 14 residues. Germline loops: CDR1 ENHRY, CDR2 SYGVKD. Trimming took 4 bases from V and 8 from J; bases not matched to a gene: 6.

The chain recombines TRBV27 with TRBJ2-3; D gene uncertain. Germline V gene lookup returns CDR1 MNHEY and CDR2 SMNVEV (reference sequence). Trimming pared 6 bases from V and 1 base from J, leaving 8 bases between. The CDR3 loop spans 13 amino acids. The CDR3: CASSHQGTDTQYF. CDR3 coding DNA: TGTGCCAGCAGCCATCAGGGCACAGATACGCAGTATTTT.

The V call is TRBV9, the J call TRBJ2-2; 9 nucleotides agree with TRBD1. The CDR3 consists of 18 residues. Germline V gene lookup returns CDR1 SGDLS and CDR2 YYNGEE. J gave up 5 bases and V 4 bases, and 15 bases lay outside the gene matches. CDR3 sequence (DNA): TGTGCCAGCAGCCTACGTCCCGGGACAGGGTACGGAACCGGGGAGCTGTTTTTT. Translated: CASSLRPGTGYGTGELFF.

The chain employs TRBV29-1 and TRBJ2-1; the match to TRBD2 covers 12 bases. The CDR3 totals 13 residues. V shed 7 bases, J shed 5 bases, and the junction held 3 bases outside the gene matches. CDR1 is SQVTM, CDR2 ANQGSEA, per germline. This CDR3 is CSGTSGEHNEQFF. Written as DNA, the CDR3 is TGCAGCGGGACTAGCGGGGAACACAATGAGCAGTTCTTC.